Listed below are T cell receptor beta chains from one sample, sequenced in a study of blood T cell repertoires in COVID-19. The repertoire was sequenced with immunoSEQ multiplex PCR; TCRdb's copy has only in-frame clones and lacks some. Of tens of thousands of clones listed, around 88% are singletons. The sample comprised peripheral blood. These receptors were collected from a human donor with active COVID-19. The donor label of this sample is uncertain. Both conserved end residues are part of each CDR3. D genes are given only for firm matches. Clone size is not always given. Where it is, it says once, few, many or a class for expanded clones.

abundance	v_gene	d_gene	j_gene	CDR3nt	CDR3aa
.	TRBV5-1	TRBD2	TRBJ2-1	TGCGCCAGCAGCCCAGGACTAGGGCGTAGATATGAGCAGTTCTTC	CASSPGLGRRYEQFF
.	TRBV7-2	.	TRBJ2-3	TGTGCCAGCAGCCTCTACCCACAGGATACGCAGTATTTT	CASSLYPQDTQYF
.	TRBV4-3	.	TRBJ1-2	TGCGCCAGCAGCCAAGATCACCTGGACGCGGGGGAGGTCTATGGCTACACCTTC	CASSQDHLDAGEVYGYTF
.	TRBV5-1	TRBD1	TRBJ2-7	TGCGCCAGCAGCCAAGGGACAGGTAACGAGCAGTACTTC	CASSQGTGNEQYF
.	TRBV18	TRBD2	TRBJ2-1	TGTGCCAGCTCACGATGGAGCGGGGGGTTCTATGAGCAGTTCTTC	CASSRWSGGFYEQFF
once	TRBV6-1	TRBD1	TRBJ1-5	TGTGCCAGCAGTGGAAGGGCAAACCGGGACAGCCTCCCAAGGGCCCAGCATTTT	CASSGRANRDSLPRAQHF
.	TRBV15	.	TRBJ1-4	TGTGCCACCAGCAGAGATCCCACCGGGGGGGAAAAACTGTTTTTT	CATSRDPTGGEKLFF
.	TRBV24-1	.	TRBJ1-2	TGTGCCACCAGAGACAGTGCGTATGGCTACACCTTC	CATRDSAYGYTF
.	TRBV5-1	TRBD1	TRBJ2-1	TGCGCCAGCAGCCCAGGGACAGGGGCCAGGAATGAGCAGTTCTTC	CASSPGTGARNEQFF
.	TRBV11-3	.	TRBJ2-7	TGTGCCAGCAGCTTAGGGCTGAGTAGCGGAGTTTACGAGCAGTACTTC	CASSLGLSSGVYEQYF
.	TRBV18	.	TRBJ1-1	TGTGCCAGCTCATCAGGACAGTCCATGAACACTGAAGCTTTCTTT	CASSSGQSMNTEAFF
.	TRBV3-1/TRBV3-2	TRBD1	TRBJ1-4	TGTGCCAGCAGCCAAGAGGGGACAGGGGGGGAAAAACTGTTTTTT	CASSQEGTGGEKLFF
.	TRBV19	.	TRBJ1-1	TGTGCCAGTAGTACTGAAAGAGCGGGGCGGGGCACTGAAGCTTTCTTT	CASSTERAGRGTEAFF
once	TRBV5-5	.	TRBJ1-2	TGTGCCAGCAGTTTTACCTCCGGGACAATCGGTGGCTACACCTTC	CASSFTSGTIGGYTF
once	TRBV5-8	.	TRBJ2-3	TGTGCCAGCAGTTGGGGCCCTTATCCCTCTAGCACAGATACGCAGTATTTT	CASSWGPYPSSTDTQYF
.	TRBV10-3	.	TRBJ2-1	TGTGCCGTCGACGAGGGAAAGGGGGACAATGAGCAGTTCTTC	CAVDEGKGDNEQFF
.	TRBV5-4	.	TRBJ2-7	TGTGCCAGCAGCACCGGGGGTGAGGACGAGCAGTACTTC	CASSTGGEDEQYF
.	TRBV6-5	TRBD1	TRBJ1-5	TGTGCCAGCAGTTACGGGCAGGGGGTTCAGCCCCAGCATTTT	CASSYGQGVQPQHF
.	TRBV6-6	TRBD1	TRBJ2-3	TGTGCCAGCAGTGATGGACAGGGGGGCACAGATACGCAGTATTTT	CASSDGQGGTDTQYF
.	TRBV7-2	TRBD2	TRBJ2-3	TGTGCCAGCAGCATTTTACTAGCGGGAGGCGCGACAGATACGCAGTATTTT	CASSILLAGGATDTQYF
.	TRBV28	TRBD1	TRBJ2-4	TGTGCCAGCAGCGATCTAACCGGGACAGCCTTAAACATTCAGTACTTC	CASSDLTGTALNIQYF
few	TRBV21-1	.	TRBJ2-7	TGTGCCAGCCTCCACTTTGAAACCTACGAGCAGTACTTC	CASLHFETYEQYF
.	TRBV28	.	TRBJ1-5	TGTGCTATCACGGGTCGAGGGCAGGTTCAGCCCCAGCATTTT	CAITGRGQVQPQHF
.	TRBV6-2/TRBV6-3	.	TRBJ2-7	TGTGCCAGCAGCCGATCTAGCATCTACGAGCAGTACTTC	CASSRSSIYEQYF
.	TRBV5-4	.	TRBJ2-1	TGTGCCAGCAGCTTGGGAGGTGGGAGGTCCTACAATGAGCAGTTCTTC	CASSLGGGRSYNEQFF
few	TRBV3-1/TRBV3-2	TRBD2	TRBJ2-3	TGTGCCAGCAGCCAGGGGTTAGGTCTAGCGGCTACAGATACGCAGTATTTT	CASSQGLGLAATDTQYF
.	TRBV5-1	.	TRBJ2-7	TGCGCCAGCAGCTCCTTACAGGGAGGGGACTACGAGCAGTACTTC	CASSSLQGGDYEQYF
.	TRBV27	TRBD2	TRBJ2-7	TGTGCCAGCAGTAGAATCCTGGAGACTAGCGGGAAAACCTATCCCCCCGAGCAGTACTTC	CASSRILETSGKTYPPEQYF
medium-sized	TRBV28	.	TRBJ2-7	TGTGCCAGCAGACCCACTTCGGACAGCGAGCAGTACTTC	CASRPTSDSEQYF
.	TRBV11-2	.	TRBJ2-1	TGTGCCAGCAGCGCGTACAATGAGCAGTTCTTC	CASSAYNEQFF
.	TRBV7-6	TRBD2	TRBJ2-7	TGTGCCAGCAGCTCCGACCCACGGACTAGCGGAAGGGGGTACGAGCAGTACTTC	CASSSDPRTSGRGYEQYF
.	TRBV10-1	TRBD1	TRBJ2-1	TGCGCCAGCAGTACAAAAACCGGGACAGGGCTCAATGAGCAGTTCTTC	CASSTKTGTGLNEQFF
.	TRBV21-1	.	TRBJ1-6	TGTGCCAGCAGGCCGGATTCACCCCTCCACTTT	CASRPDSPLHF
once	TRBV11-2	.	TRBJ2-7	TGTGCCAGCAGCCTCGGGATCCCTGGGTACGAGCAGTACTTC	CASSLGIPGYEQYF
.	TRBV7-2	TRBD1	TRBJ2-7	TGTGCCAGCAGCCCTGACAGGGGGCCCTACGAGCAGTACTTC	CASSPDRGPYEQYF
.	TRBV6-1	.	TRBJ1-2	TGTGCCAGCAGTGATCAGGGTATAGGTACCTATGGCTACACCTTC	CASSDQGIGTYGYTF
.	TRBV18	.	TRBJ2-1	TGTGCCAGCTCACCGCAAGGGGCCTACAATGAGCAGTTCTTC	CASSPQGAYNEQFF
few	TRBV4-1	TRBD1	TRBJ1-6	TGCGCCAGCAGTCGGGACAGGGGCAATTCACCCCTCCACTTT	CASSRDRGNSPLHF
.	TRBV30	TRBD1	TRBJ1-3	TGTGCCTGGAGCGGGACAGTCTCTGGAAACACCATATATTTT	CAWSGTVSGNTIYF
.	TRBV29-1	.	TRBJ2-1	TGCAGCGTTGCGGGGGACTCCTACAATGAGCAGTTCTTC	CSVAGDSYNEQFF
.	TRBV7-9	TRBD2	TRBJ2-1	TGTGCCAGCAGCTGGAGACTAGCGGGTGCTCATCCGCTTAATGAGCAGTTCTTC	CASSWRLAGAHPLNEQFF
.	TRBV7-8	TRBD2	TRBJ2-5	TGTGCCAGCACCCCCGGGCTAGCGGGAGACGGAAGTCCGCGAGAGACCCAGTACTTC	CASTPGLAGDGSPRETQYF
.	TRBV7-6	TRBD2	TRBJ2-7	TGTGCCAGCAGCTTAAATGAGCTAGCGGGAGGGCAGTACGAGCAGTACTTC	CASSLNELAGGQYEQYF
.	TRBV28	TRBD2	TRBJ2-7	TGTGCCAGCAGTTTATGGGAAGGGAGGGTACGGCAGTACTTC	CASSLWEGRVRQYF
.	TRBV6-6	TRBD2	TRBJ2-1	TGTGCCAGCAGTTACTCTCTAGCGGGAGAAGAGCAGTTCTTC	CASSYSLAGEEQFF
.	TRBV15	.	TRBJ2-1	TGTGCCACCAGCAGAGAGCGACCCGGAGGGAAGATGTACAATGAGCAGTTCTTC	CATSRERPGGKMYNEQFF
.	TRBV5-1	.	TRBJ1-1	TGCGCCAGCAGCTTGTACCCAGGGAGGAGTACTGAAGCTTTCTTT	CASSLYPGRSTEAFF
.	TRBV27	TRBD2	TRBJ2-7	TGTGCCAGCAGGGCTCGGGGACTAGCGGGAGGGCGCCTCTACGAGCAGTACTTC	CASRARGLAGGRLYEQYF
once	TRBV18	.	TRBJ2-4	TGTGCCAGCTCACTGGGCAGACAAAACATTCAGTACTTC	CASSLGRQNIQYF
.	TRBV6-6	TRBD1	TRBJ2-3	TGTGCCAGCAGTCCGGGACAGGGGGGTACTTTTGGCACAGATACGCAGTATTTT	CASSPGQGGTFGTDTQYF
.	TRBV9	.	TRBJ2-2	TGTGCCAGCAGCGTAGGTCAGGACTCGAACACCGGGGAGCTGTTTTTT	CASSVGQDSNTGELFF
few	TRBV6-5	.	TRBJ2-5	TGTGCCAGCAGTTATATGCGCGGCGGGGTGAAAGAGACCCAGTACTTC	CASSYMRGGVKETQYF